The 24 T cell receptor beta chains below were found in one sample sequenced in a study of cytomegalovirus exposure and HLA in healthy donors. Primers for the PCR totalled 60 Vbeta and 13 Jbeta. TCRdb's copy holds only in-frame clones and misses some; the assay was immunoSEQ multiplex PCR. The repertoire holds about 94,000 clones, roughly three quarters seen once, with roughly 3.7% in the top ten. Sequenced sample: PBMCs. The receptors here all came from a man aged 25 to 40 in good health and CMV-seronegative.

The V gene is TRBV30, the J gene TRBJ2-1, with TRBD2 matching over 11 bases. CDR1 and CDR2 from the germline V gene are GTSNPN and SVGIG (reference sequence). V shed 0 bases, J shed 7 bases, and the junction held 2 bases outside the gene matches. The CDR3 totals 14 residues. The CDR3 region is CAWSVTSGSNEQFF. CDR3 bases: TGTGCCTGGAGTGTCACTAGCGGGAGTAATGAGCAGTTCTTC.

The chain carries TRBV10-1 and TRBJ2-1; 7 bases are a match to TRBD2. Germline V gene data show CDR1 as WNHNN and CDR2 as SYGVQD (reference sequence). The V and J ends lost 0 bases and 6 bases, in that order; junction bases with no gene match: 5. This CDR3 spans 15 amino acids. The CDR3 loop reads CASSESLAAGNEQFF. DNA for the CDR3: TGCGCCAGCAGTGAGTCCCTAGCGGCGGGCAATGAGCAGTTCTTC.

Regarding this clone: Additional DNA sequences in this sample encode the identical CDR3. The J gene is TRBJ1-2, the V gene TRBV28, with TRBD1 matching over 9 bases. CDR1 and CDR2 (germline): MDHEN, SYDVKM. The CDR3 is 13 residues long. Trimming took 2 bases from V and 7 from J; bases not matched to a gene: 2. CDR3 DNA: TGTGCCAGCAGTTTAGGGGACAGGGTTGGCTACACCTTC. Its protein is CASSLGDRVGYTF.

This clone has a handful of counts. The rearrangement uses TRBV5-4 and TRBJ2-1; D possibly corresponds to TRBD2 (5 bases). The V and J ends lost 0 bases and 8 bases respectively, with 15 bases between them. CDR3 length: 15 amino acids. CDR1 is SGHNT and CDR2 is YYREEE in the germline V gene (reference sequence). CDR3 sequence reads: CASSLVPSLGDEQFF. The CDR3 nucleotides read TGTGCCAGCAGCTTGGTCCCTAGTCTCGGGGATGAGCAGTTCTTC.

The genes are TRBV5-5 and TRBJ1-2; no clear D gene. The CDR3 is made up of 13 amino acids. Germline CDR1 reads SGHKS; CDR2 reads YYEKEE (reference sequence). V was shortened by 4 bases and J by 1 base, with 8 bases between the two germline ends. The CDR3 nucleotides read TGTGCCAGCAGCCTTACAGATAACTATGGCTACACCTTC. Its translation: CASSLTDNYGYTF.

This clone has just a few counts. In DNA form, the CDR3 reads TGTGCCAGCAGCTCCGGGACAGGGGCATTCTACGAGCAGTACTTC. Its protein product is CASSSGTGAFYEQYF. The chain employs TRBV7-2 and TRBJ2-7; TRBD1 agrees at 10 bases. The germline gives CDR1 SGHTA, CDR2 FQGNSA. The CDR3 spans 15 residues. The V segment lost 4 bases and the J segment 3 bases; nucleotides outside the gene matches: 6.

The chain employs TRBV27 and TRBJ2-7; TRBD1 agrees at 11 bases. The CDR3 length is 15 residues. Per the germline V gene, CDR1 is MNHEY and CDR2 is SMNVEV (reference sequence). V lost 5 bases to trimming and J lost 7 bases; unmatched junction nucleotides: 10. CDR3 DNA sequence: TGTGCCAGCAGTCCTATAGGACAGGGGGCTCGGGAGCAGTACTTC. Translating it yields CASSPIGQGAREQYF.

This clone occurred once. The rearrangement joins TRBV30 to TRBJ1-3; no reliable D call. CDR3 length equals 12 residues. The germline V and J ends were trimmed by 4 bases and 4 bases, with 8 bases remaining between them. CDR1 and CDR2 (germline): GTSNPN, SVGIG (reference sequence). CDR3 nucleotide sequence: TGTGCCTGGACGCCAGTGGGAAACACCATATATTTT. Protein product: CAWTPVGNTIYF.

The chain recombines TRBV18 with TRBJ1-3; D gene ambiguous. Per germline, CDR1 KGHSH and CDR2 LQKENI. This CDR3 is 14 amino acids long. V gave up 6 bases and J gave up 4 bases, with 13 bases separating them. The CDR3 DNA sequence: TGTGCCAGCTCGTCCGGGGATGCCGGAAACACCATATATTTT. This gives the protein CASSSGDAGNTIYF.

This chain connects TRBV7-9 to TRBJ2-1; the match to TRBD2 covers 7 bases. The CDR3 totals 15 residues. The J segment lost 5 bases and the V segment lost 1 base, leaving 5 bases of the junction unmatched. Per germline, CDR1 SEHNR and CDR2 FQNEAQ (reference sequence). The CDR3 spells CASSLEAGRNNEQFF. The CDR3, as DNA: TGTGCCAGCAGCTTAGAAGCGGGACGCAACAATGAGCAGTTCTTC.

The CDR3 bases are TGTGCCAGCAGCGTAACTTCGGGCGGGAGGGCCGCCGCCGGGGAGCTGTTTTTT. Amino acids: CASSVTSGGRAAAGELFF. The chain joins TRBV9 to TRBJ2-2; 9 positions agree with TRBD2. V lost 1 base and J lost 6; bases outside the gene matches: 13. Germline lookup yields CDR1 SGDLS and CDR2 YYNGEE. The length of the CDR3 is 18 residues.

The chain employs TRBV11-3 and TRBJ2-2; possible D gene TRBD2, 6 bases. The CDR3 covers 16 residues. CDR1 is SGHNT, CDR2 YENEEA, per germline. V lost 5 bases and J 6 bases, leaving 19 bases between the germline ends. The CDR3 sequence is CASSLGGSVIAGELFF. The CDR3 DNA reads TGTGCCAGCAGCCTTGGGGGGAGCGTTATTGCCGGGGAGCTGTTTTTT.

CDR3 coding DNA: TGTGCCAGCTCAGCCGGGATTCGGAACGAGCAGTACTTC. It translates to CASSAGIRNEQYF. The gene calls are TRBV18 and TRBJ2-7; D is perhaps TRBD2 (5 bases). The CDR3 consists of 13 residues. Germline CDR1 reads KGHSH; CDR2 reads LQKENI. Trimming pared 5 bases from V and 5 bases from J, leaving 13 bases between. Full variable domain (outside the CDR3, taken from reference TRBV18 and TRBJ2-7): NAGVMQNPRHLVRRRGQEARLRCSPMKGHSHVYWYRQLPEEGLKFMVYLQKENIIDESGMPKERFSAEFPKEGPSILRIQQVVRGDSAAYFCASSAGIRNEQYFGPGTRLTVT.

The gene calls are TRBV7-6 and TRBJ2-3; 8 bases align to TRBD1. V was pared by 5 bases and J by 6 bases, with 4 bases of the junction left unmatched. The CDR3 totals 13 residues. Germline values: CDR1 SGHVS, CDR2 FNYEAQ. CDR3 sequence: CASSEDRGDTQYF. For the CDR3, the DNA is TGTGCCAGCAGCGAAGACAGGGGTGATACGCAGTATTTT.

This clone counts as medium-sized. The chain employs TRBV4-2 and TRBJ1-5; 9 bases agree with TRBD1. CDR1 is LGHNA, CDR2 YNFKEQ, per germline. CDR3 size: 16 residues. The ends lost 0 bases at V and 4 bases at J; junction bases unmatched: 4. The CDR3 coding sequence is TGTGCCAGCAGCCAAGATGAGGGGACAGGGAATCAGCCCCAGCATTTT. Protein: CASSQDEGTGNQPQHF.

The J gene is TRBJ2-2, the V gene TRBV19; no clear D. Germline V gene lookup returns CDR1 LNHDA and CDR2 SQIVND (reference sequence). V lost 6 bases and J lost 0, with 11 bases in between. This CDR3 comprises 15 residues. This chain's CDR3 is CASRIEAANTGELFF. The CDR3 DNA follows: TGTGCCAGTAGGATCGAAGCTGCGAACACCGGGGAGCTGTTTTTT.

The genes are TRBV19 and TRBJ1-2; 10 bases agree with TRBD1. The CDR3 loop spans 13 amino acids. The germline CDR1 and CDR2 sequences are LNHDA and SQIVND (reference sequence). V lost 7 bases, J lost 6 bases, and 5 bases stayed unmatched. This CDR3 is CASTRTGGNGYTF. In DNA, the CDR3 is TGTGCCAGTACTAGGACAGGGGGAAATGGCTACACCTTC.

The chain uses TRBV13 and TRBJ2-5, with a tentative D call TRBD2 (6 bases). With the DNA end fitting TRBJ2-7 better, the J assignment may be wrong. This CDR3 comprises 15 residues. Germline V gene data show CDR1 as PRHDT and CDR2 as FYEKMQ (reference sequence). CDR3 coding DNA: TGTGCCAGCAAATTCATGGGGGGAGCTAGCGACGAGCAGTACTTC. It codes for CASKFMGGASDEQYF.

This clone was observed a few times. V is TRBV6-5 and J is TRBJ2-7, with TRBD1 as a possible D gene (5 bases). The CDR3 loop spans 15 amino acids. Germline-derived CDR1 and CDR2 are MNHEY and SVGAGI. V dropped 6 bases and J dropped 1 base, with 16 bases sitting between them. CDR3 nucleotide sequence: TGTGCCAGCAGCCCTTCAGGGTCGACTTCCTACGAGCAGTACTTC. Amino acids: CASSPSGSTSYEQYF.

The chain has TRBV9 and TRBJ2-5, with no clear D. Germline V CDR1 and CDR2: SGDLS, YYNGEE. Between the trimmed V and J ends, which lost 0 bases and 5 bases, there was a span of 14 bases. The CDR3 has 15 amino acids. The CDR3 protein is CASSVVSTSFETQYF. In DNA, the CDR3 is TGTGCCAGCAGCGTAGTATCAACGAGTTTTGAGACCCAGTACTTC.

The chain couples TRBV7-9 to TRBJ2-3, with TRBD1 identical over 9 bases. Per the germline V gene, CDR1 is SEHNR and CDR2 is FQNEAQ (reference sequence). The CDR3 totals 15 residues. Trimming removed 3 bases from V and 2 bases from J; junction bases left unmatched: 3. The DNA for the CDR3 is TGTGCCAGCAGCTTGGGACAGGGTATCACAGATACGCAGTATTTT. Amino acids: CASSLGQGITDTQYF.

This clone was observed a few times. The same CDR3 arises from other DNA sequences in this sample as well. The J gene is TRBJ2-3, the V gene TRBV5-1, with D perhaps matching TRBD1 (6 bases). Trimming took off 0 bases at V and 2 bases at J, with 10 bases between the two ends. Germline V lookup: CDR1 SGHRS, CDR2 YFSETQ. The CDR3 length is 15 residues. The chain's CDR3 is CASSLEGQHTDTQYF. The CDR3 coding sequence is TGCGCCAGCAGCTTGGAAGGACAGCACACAGATACGCAGTATTTT.

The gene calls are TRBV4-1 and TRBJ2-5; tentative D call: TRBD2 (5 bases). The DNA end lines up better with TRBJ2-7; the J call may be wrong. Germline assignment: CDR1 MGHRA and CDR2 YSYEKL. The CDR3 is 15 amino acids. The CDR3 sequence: CASSPRADSSYEQYF. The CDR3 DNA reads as TGCGCCAGCAGCCCTAGAGCGGATAGCTCCTACGAGCAGTACTTC.

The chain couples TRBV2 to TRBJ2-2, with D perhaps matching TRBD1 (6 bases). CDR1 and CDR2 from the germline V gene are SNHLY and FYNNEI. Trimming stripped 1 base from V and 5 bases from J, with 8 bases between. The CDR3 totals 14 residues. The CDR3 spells CASSEGQVTGELFF. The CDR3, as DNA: TGTGCCAGCAGTGAAGGACAGGTTACCGGGGAGCTGTTTTTT.